This T cell receptor beta chain was identified in a study of T cells in Graves' hyperthyroidism and ophthalmopathy. Study at large: Peripheral blood was drawn at first diagnosis, prior to all treatment. Findings of the study overall: A 13 V-J model separated ophthalmopathy from stable hyperthyroidism.

This clonotype has ten or more counts. Its antigen is not identified. Researchers took RNA transcripts and amplified the TCR beta CDR3 regions from them. HTBI primers drove first-round RT-PCR of the TCR CDR3. MiXCR, applied by TCRdb to the multiplex PCR reads, yields one record per CDR3 protein. The data hold under 350,000 distinct CDR3 sequences, with roughly a fifth observed a single time. It was considered stable Graves' hyperthyroidism when ophthalmopathy did not progress within 18 months. Among the patients, aged 18 to 65, hyperthyroidism was newly diagnosed and had lasted under 2 months. Germline CDR1 and CDR2: SEHNR and FQNEAQ (reference sequence). CDR3 length: 14 residues. V dropped 5 bases and J dropped 7; count of bases not matched to a gene: 11.

Sequencing used blood. The sequence was collected from a woman between 50 and 59 years old with Graves' hyperthyroidism. The genes are TRBV7-9 and TRBJ2-7; 7 bases fit TRBD1. Here the CDR3 DNA reads TGTGCCAGCAGCCAACAGGGGCCGCTGGGAGAGCAGTACTTC. Translation gives CASSQQGPLGEQYF.